These 26 T cell receptor beta chains were all obtained from the same sample, sequenced in a study of blood T cells in healthy people across ages. Through a sample-barcoded 5' primer and a J-beta primer mix, a second PCR was run for roughly 6 to 12 cycles. TCRdb passed the 5' RACE reads through MiXCR, listing each CDR3 protein once. The data contain about 580,000 distinct CDR3 sequences, 40% to 50% of them singletons. The specimen sequenced was blood. All receptors derive from an elderly man in good health.

The chain links TRBV24-1 to TRBJ2-1; TRBD2 agrees at 8 bases. Germline trimming cut 5 bases from V and 6 bases from J; bases unmatched to any gene: 8. Germline-derived CDR1 and CDR2 are KGHDR and SFDVKD. The CDR3 loop spans 15 amino acids. The CDR3 coding sequence is TGTGCCACCAGTGGAGCGGGACTAGGGTTCAATGAGCAGTTCTTC. Amino acid sequence: CATSGAGLGFNEQFF.

The chain has TRBV11-2 and TRBJ1-2; D might be TRBD1 (6 bases). Trimming took off 4 bases at V and 4 bases at J, with 19 bases between the two ends. From germline, CDR1 is SGHAT and CDR2 FQNNGV. CDR3 length: 16 residues. CDR3 protein: CASSSAVGAGGYGYTF. CDR3 nucleotides: TGTGCCAGCAGCTCGGCAGTGGGGGCCGGGGGCTATGGCTACACCTTC.

This clonotype was detected a few times. Since a much larger clone is just one base distant, this may be a read error. The chain joins TRBV6-6 to TRBJ2-7; 10 nucleotides align to TRBD2. The CDR3 runs to 16 residues. Germline CDR1 reads MNHNY; CDR2 reads SVGAGI (reference sequence). J gave up 7 bases and V 8 bases, and 17 bases lay outside the gene matches. The CDR3 spells CASVEQRGGPGSEQYF. The CDR3 region has the DNA TGTGCCAGCGTAGAACAGCGGGGGGGCCCAGGCAGTGAGCAGTACTTC.

This clonotype was counted between two and nine times. The chain links TRBV7-3 to TRBJ2-1; D not certain. This CDR3 spans 14 amino acids. V was trimmed by 3 bases and J by 3 bases, leaving 9 bases between them. Germline CDR1 SGHTA, CDR2 FQGTGA. The CDR3, as DNA: TGTGCCAGCAGCTTGCTTTCGGGCTACAATGAGCAGTTCTTC. It is translated as CASSLLSGYNEQFF.

This chain uses TRBV29-1 with TRBJ2-4; 8 nucleotides align to TRBD1. The junction had 6 bases not matched to a gene; V was cut back by 6 bases and J by 5 bases. This CDR3 is 13 amino acids long. CDR1 and CDR2 from the germline V gene are SQVTM and ANQGSEA. The CDR3 spells CSVVDREENIQYF. CDR3 nucleotides: TGCAGCGTCGTGGACAGGGAGGAAAACATTCAGTACTTC.

This sequence joins TRBV6-2 or TRBV6-3 and TRBJ2-5; 11 nucleotides align to TRBD1. Germline trimming cut 2 bases from V and 4 bases from J; bases unmatched to any gene: 15. This CDR3 is built from 19 residues. CDR1 and CDR2 (germline): MNHEY, SVGEGT. The CDR3 DNA reads as TGTGCCAGCAGTTACGCGACCGGACAGGGGGCATTGTCGCGAGAGACCCAGTACTTC. Protein: CASSYATGQGALSRETQYF.

The chain has TRBV7-2 and TRBJ2-3, with D uncertain. Germline CDR1 is SGHTA and CDR2 is FQGNSA. Trimming left V 5 bases short and J 5 bases short, with 8 bases between. This CDR3 has 12 amino acids. For the CDR3, the DNA is TGTGCCAGCAGCCCCCCCCGAGATACGCAGTATTTT. Its translation: CASSPPRDTQYF.

V and J are TRBV7-9 and TRBJ1-2, with D perhaps matching TRBD1 (5 bases). This CDR3 is 12 amino acids long. Deletions cut 5 bases from V and 11 bases from J, with 15 bases between. Germline CDR1 reads SEHNR; CDR2 reads FQNEAQ (reference sequence). The CDR3 reads CASSPGDGPYTF. The CDR3 DNA follows: TGTGCCAGCAGCCCGGGGGACGGACCGTACACCTTC.

The V and J genes are TRBV6-6 and TRBJ2-1; 12 bases match TRBD2. There are 15 residues in the CDR3. After removal of 6 bases from V and 7 bases from J, the junction contained 7 bases not matched to a gene. Looked up from germline, CDR1 is MNHNY and CDR2 is SVGAGI (reference sequence). The chain's CDR3 is CASRASGGAENEQFF. In DNA form, the CDR3 reads TGTGCCAGCAGGGCTAGCGGGGGGGCAGAAAATGAGCAGTTCTTC.

This clonotype was seen a handful of times. The V gene is TRBV4-2, the J gene TRBJ2-1; no clear D gene. Germline lookup yields CDR1 LGHNA and CDR2 YNFKEQ. The length of the CDR3 is 14 residues. V lost 1 base and J lost 10, with 14 bases in between. In nucleotides, the CDR3 is TGTGCCAGCAGCCAAGTGGACGTATCCCGGGAGCAGTTCTTC. This sequence encodes CASSQVDVSREQFF.

V usage is TRBV10-3 and J usage is TRBJ2-3; 9 bases are a match to TRBD1. Unmatched junction bases numbered 7, after V lost 5 bases and J lost 4 bases. The germline V gene encodes CDR1 ENHRY and CDR2 SYGVKD. The CDR3 covers 15 residues. CDR3 in DNA: TGTGCCATCAGTCCCGGGACAGGGATCGCAGATACGCAGTATTTT. Translated: CAISPGTGIADTQYF.

This clonotype was recorded only once. The chain uses TRBV4-3 and TRBJ1-3; D is unresolved. The V gene's germline CDR1 is LGHNA and CDR2 YSLEER. CDR3 size: 12 residues. The V end was cut by 3 bases, the J end by 4 bases, with 4 bases between. In DNA form, the CDR3 reads TGCGCCAGCAGCCATTCCGGAAACACCATATATTTT. Translation gives CASSHSGNTIYF.

The chain recombines TRBV7-2 with TRBJ2-3; perhaps TRBD2 as D (5 bases). The germline CDR1 and CDR2 sequences are SGHTA and FQGNSA. V lost 1 base, J lost 1 base, and 15 bases lay in between. The CDR3 spans 17 residues. CDR3 sequence reads: CASSLEGGGWGTDTQYF. The CDR3 nucleotides read TGTGCCAGCAGCTTAGAAGGTGGAGGTTGGGGCACAGATACGCAGTATTTT.

This sequence joins TRBV24-1 and TRBJ2-5; 14 bases align to TRBD2. The J segment lost 11 bases and the V segment lost 1 base, leaving 8 bases of the junction unmatched. The CDR3 length is 16 residues. Per germline, CDR1 KGHDR and CDR2 SFDVKD. Here the CDR3 reads CATSDLGTSGSNEQYF. CDR3 DNA: TGTGCCACCAGTGATTTAGGGACTAGCGGGAGTAATGAGCAGTACTTC.

The J gene is TRBJ2-5, the V gene TRBV25-1; 7 bases are shared with TRBD2. Per germline, CDR1 MGHDK and CDR2 SYGVNS. This CDR3 spans 14 amino acids. V trimming: 0 bases; J trimming: 7 bases; junction bases outside the gene matches: 5. The CDR3 DNA follows: TGTGCCAGCAGTGAATATGGGGGGGAGGGGACCCAGTACTTC. This encodes CASSEYGGEGTQYF. Based on the CDR3 plus reference TRBV25-1 and TRBJ2-5, the full variable domain is EADIYQTPRYLVIGTGKKITLECSQTMGHDKMYWYQQDPGMELHLIHYSYGVNSTEKGDLSSESTVSRIRTEHFPLTLESARPSHTSQYLCASSEYGGEGTQYFGPGTRLLVL.

V is TRBV6-6 and J is TRBJ2-5, with TRBD2 matching 9 bases. The assigned J gene may be wrong: the sequence end matches TRBJ2-7 better. In germline, CDR1 is MNHNY, CDR2 SVGAGI (reference sequence). The CDR3 consists of 17 residues. Written as DNA, the CDR3 is TGTGCCAGCAGTCCGCCAGGCGCTAGCGGGGTCGACTACGAGCAGTACTTC. Its translation: CASSPPGASGVDYEQYF.

A few counts support this clonotype. This chain links TRBV28 with TRBJ2-5; D is unclear. Germline-derived CDR1 and CDR2 are MDHEN and SYDVKM. The CDR3 consists of 13 residues. V lost 2 bases and J lost 13, with 17 bases in between. The CDR3 spells CASSLEFGSRWYF. CDR3 DNA: TGTGCCAGCAGTTTAGAGTTTGGCTCGCGTTGGTACTTC. Variable domain in full (rest from reference TRBV28 and TRBJ2-5): DVKVTQSSRYLVKRTGEKVFLECVQDMDHENMFWYRQDPGLGLRLIYFSYDVKMKEKGDIPEGYSVSREKKERFSLILESASTNQTSMYLCASSLEFGSRWYFGPGTRLLVL.

The table lists this clonotype with a few counts. The V and J genes are TRBV7-9 and TRBJ2-3, with D hard to call. V shed 1 base and J shed 0 bases, with 17 bases lying between them. The CDR3 sequence is 18 residues long. Per germline, CDR1 SEHNR and CDR2 FQNEAQ (reference sequence). The CDR3 is CASSLVSGGLTSTDTQYF. For the CDR3, the DNA is TGTGCCAGCAGCTTAGTCTCTGGCGGCCTAACCAGCACAGATACGCAGTATTTT.

This clonotype was observed many times. The chain couples TRBV12-3 or TRBV12-4 to TRBJ2-2; tentatively, D is TRBD2 (5 bases). The CDR3 runs 12 residues. Trimming removed 7 bases from V and 4 bases from J, with 7 bases in between. CDR3 DNA: TGTGCCAGCAATCGGGGCACCGGGGAGCTGTTTTTT. Translated, it gives CASNRGTGELFF.

This clonotype was seen a few times. As DNA, the CDR3 is TGTGCCAGCGGACGGGAGATGAACACTGAAGCTTTCTTT. Encoded protein: CASGREMNTEAFF. The chain uses TRBV6-1 and TRBJ1-1; unclear D gene. Germline-derived CDR1 and CDR2 are MNHNS and SASEGT. V was cut by 8 bases and J by 0 bases, with 10 bases left in between. This CDR3 contains 13 residues.

The chain links TRBV7-9 to TRBJ2-1; 10 bases are shared with TRBD2. Germline-derived CDR1 and CDR2 are SEHNR and FQNEAQ (reference sequence). The CDR3 is 14 amino acids. With 4 bases clipped from V and 5 bases from J, the junction kept 2 bases outside the gene matches. The CDR3 is CASSSGTSDNEQFF. CDR3 DNA: TGTGCCAGCAGCTCCGGGACTAGCGACAATGAGCAGTTCTTC.

The rearrangement links TRBV5-6 to TRBJ1-1; tentatively, D is TRBD1 (5 bases). V gave up 3 bases and J gave up 3 bases, with 12 bases separating them. Germline CDR1 SGHDT, CDR2 YYEEEE. This CDR3 is 14 amino acids long. CDR3: CASSSGIRDTEAFF. The CDR3 DNA follows: TGTGCCAGCAGCTCAGGGATAAGGGACACTGAAGCTTTCTTT.

The chain joins TRBV11-1 to TRBJ2-3; the match to TRBD1 covers 10 bases. V was clipped by 2 bases and J by 2 bases; unmatched bases: 19. The CDR3 runs 21 residues. Germline-derived CDR1 and CDR2 are SGHAT and FQDESV (reference sequence). CDR3 coding DNA: TGTGCCAGCAGCTTACGTGTTAGGACAGGGGGTTTAAGGGTCAACACAGATACGCAGTATTTT. Its translation is CASSLRVRTGGLRVNTDTQYF.

This clonotype has a count of ten or more. V and J are TRBV3-1 and TRBJ1-2; 8 bases line up with TRBD1. The germline V gene has CDR1 LGHDT and CDR2 YNNKEL (reference sequence). The V segment lost 4 bases and the J segment 5 bases; nucleotides outside the gene matches: 6. The CDR3 loop spans 14 amino acids. The CDR3, as DNA: TGTGCCAGCAGCCGAGGGACAGGACAGTATGGCTACACCTTC. Encoded protein: CASSRGTGQYGYTF. Based on the CDR3 plus reference TRBV3-1 and TRBJ1-2, the full variable domain is DTAVSQTPKYLVTQMGNDKSIKCEQNLGHDTMYWYKQDSKKFLKIMFSYNNKELIINETVPNRFSPKSPDKAHLNLHINSLELGDSAVYFCASSRGTGQYGYTFGSGTRLTVV.

This clonotype occurred a few times. The genes are TRBV7-9 and TRBJ1-2, with TRBD1 matching over 9 bases. Germline V lookup: CDR1 SEHNR, CDR2 FQNEAQ (reference sequence). J lost 0 bases, V lost 1 base, and 0 bases had no gene match. The CDR3 runs 15 residues. CDR3 DNA: TGTGCCAGCAGCTTAGACAGGGGGCCTAACTATGGCTACACCTTC. It specifies CASSLDRGPNYGYTF.

This clonotype showed up just a few times. The J gene is TRBJ2-1, the V gene TRBV7-2; 12 bases fit TRBD1. Trimming at V came to 2 bases and at J to 5 bases, leaving 7 bases not matched to a gene. The CDR3 sequence is 17 residues long. Per the germline V gene, CDR1 is SGHTA and CDR2 is FQGNSA. The CDR3: CASSLWPGQGADNEQFF. CDR3 coding DNA: TGTGCCAGCAGCTTATGGCCGGGACAGGGGGCGGACAATGAGCAGTTCTTC.